These T cell receptor beta chains were read from a single sample in a study of patients and donors after allogeneic stem cell transplantation. MiXCR, run by TCRdb on the RT-PCR reads, gives a single entry per CDR3 protein. This table has some 200,000 distinct CDR3 sequences, 41% appearing once. Sequenced sample: blood, either unsorted or a sorted T cell fraction (not recorded which). All receptors derive from a human donor who was either an allogeneic HSCT recipient or a stem cell or donor lymphocyte infusion donor (not recorded which). It is not recorded whose cells these are; they may come from a transplant donor. Each CDR3 is given with its conserved first and last residue. D genes are given only for firm matches. Where a row states a size, it is once, few, many or the class of an expanded clone; other rows omit it.

TRBD1	TRBJ2-1	.	TRBV12-3/TRBV12-4	16	CASSLPGTGVSNEQFF	TGTGCCAGCAGTTTGCCCGGGACAGGGGTTTCTAATGAGCAGTTCTTC
.	TRBJ2-1	.	TRBV28	13	CATCGRPYNEQFF	TGTGCCACCTGCGGCCGGCCCTACAATGAGCAGTTCTTC
.	TRBJ2-7	.	TRBV27	13	CASSPGVTYEQYF	TGTGCCAGCAGTCCAGGGGTGACCTACGAGCAGTACTTC
.	TRBJ1-4	.	TRBV5-5	14	CASSPGGGWEKLFF	TGTGCCAGCAGCCCCGGGGGGGGATGGGAAAAACTGTTTTTT
.	TRBJ2-3	once	TRBV4-3	16	CASSQDFGPRTDTQYF	TGCGCCAGCAGCCAAGATTTCGGCCCAAGGACAGATACGCAGTATTTT
TRBD1	TRBJ1-1	.	TRBV7-9	13	CASSLQGVTEAFF	TGTGCCAGCAGCTTACAGGGGGTAACTGAAGCTTTCTTT
.	TRBJ1-5	few	TRBV9	16	CASGSQEGGPNQPQHF	TGTGCCAGCGGATCCCAGGAGGGGGGGCCCAATCAGCCCCAGCATTTT
.	TRBJ1-1	few	TRBV6-1	16	CASSEAASGLNTEAFF	TGTGCCAGCAGTGAAGCGGCGTCGGGGTTGAACACTGAAGCTTTCTTT
TRBD1	TRBJ2-7	.	TRBV24-1	13	CATSDGQGWEQYF	TGTGCCACCAGTGATGGACAGGGTTGGGAGCAGTACTTC
.	TRBJ2-3	.	TRBV5-1	15	CASSFFEDLTDTQYF	TGCGCCAGCAGCTTTTTTGAGGACCTCACAGATACGCAGTATTTT
.	TRBJ1-2	.	TRBV13	13	CASSLGQGMGYTF	TGTGCCAGCAGCTTAGGCCAGGGGATGGGCTACACCTTC
.	TRBJ1-3	.	TRBV12-3/TRBV12-4	15	CASNLSGAPGNTIYF	TGTGCCAGCAATTTGTCGGGCGCCCCTGGAAACACCATATATTTT
.	TRBJ1-5	once	TRBV12-3/TRBV12-4	14	CASSLVSSDQPQHF	TGTGCCAGCAGTTTGGTTTCATCGGATCAGCCCCAGCATTTT
TRBD1	TRBJ1-2	.	TRBV7-2	14	CASSLAGQDGGYTF	TGTGCCAGCAGCTTAGCCGGACAGGACGGGGGCTACACCTTC
.	TRBJ2-5	few	TRBV28	12	CAVDPEGETQYF	TGTGCCGTGGATCCCGAGGGGGAGACCCAGTACTTC
TRBD1	TRBJ2-7	.	TRBV7-9	14	CASSPGDSYYEQYF	TGTGCCAGCAGCCCAGGGGACAGCTACTACGAGCAGTACTTC
.	TRBJ1-1	.	TRBV24-1	17	CATSDSGSGRTGTEAFF	TGTGCCACCAGTGATTCAGGCAGTGGGAGAACGGGCACTGAAGCTTTCTTT
.	TRBJ1-2	.	TRBV6-5	14	CASSPGPANYGYTF	TGTGCCAGCAGCCCGGGACCTGCTAACTATGGCTACACCTTC
TRBD2	TRBJ2-1	once	TRBV12-3/TRBV12-4	14	CASSPRLAFNEQFF	TGTGCCAGCAGTCCGCGACTAGCGTTCAATGAGCAGTTCTTC
.	TRBJ2-1	.	TRBV9	14	CASSKGAEGNEQFF	TGTGCCAGCAGCAAGGGCGCGGAGGGGAATGAGCAGTTCTTC
.	TRBJ1-1	few	TRBV7-9	13	CASSLTSDTEAFF	TGTGCCAGCAGCTTAACGTCAGACACTGAAGCTTTCTTT
TRBD2	TRBJ2-2	once	TRBV28	17	CASSFGLAGERTGELFF	TGTGCCAGCAGTTTTGGACTAGCGGGAGAGAGGACCGGGGAGCTGTTTTTT
.	TRBJ1-6	.	TRBV12-3/TRBV12-4	15	CASRAYRETGSPLHF	TGTGCCAGCAGAGCCTACAGGGAAACGGGGTCACCCCTCCACTTT
.	TRBJ1-1	few	TRBV6-5	18	CASSYNRDMNNPNTEAFF	TGTGCCAGCAGTTATAACAGGGATATGAATAACCCGAACACTGAAGCTTTCTTT
TRBD2	TRBJ2-5	few	TRBV3-1	15	CASSQEGLAQETQYF	TGTGCCAGCAGCCAAGAAGGACTAGCTCAAGAGACCCAGTACTTC
.	TRBJ1-3	.	TRBV6-5	15	CASSYKGPSGNTIYF	TGTGCCAGCAGTTACAAAGGACCCTCTGGAAACACCATATATTTT
TRBD1	TRBJ2-7	.	TRBV9	14	CASSGGTGSDEQYF	TGTGCCAGCAGCGGGGGGACAGGTTCGGACGAGCAGTACTTC
TRBD2	TRBJ2-5	few	TRBV12-3/TRBV12-4	15	CASSFGTSVQETQYF	TGTGCCAGCAGTTTTGGGACTAGCGTGCAAGAGACCCAGTACTTC
.	TRBJ2-3	.	TRBV7-9	14	CASSLVWSTDTQYF	TGTGCCAGCAGCTTAGTGTGGAGCACAGATACGCAGTATTTT
.	TRBJ2-7	.	TRBV27	13	CASSFGRAYEQYF	TGTGCCAGCAGTTTTGGCAGGGCCTACGAGCAGTACTTC
TRBD1	TRBJ2-7	.	TRBV20-1	14	CSATGTVLIYEQYF	TGCAGTGCCACTGGGACAGTGCTTATCTACGAGCAGTACTTC
.	TRBJ2-6	few	TRBV6-6	16	CASSYSGVSGANVLTF	TGTGCCAGCAGTTACTCCGGAGTCTCTGGGGCCAACGTCCTGACTTTC
.	TRBJ2-1	.	TRBV4-2	16	CASSQESGPTHNEQFF	TGTGCCAGCAGCCAAGAGTCCGGGCCAACCCACAATGAGCAGTTCTTC
.	TRBJ1-2	.	TRBV15	15	CATSRPRTFRNGYTF	TGTGCCACCAGCAGACCCCGGACTTTCAGGAATGGCTACACCTTC
TRBD2	TRBJ2-7	.	TRBV20-1	16	CSVPTFLAGDTYEQYF	TGCAGTGTTCCAACCTTTCTAGCGGGCGATACCTACGAGCAGTACTTC
TRBD2	TRBJ2-1	.	TRBV4-1	16	CASSQLGTKLYNEQFF	TGCGCCAGCAGCCAATTGGGGACTAAGCTTTACAATGAGCAGTTCTTC
.	TRBJ1-1	.	TRBV18	13	CASTSILNTEAFF	TGTGCCAGCACATCCATCTTGAACACTGAAGCTTTCTTT
.	TRBJ2-1	.	TRBV12-3/TRBV12-4	14	CASSLPGTKYEQFF	TGTGCCAGCAGTCTCCCCGGGACCAAGTATGAGCAGTTCTTC
.	TRBJ2-2	.	TRBV7-9	16	CASSLEGPMNTGELFF	TGTGCCAGCAGCTTAGAGGGACCGATGAACACCGGGGAGCTGTTTTTT
.	TRBJ1-1	few	TRBV5-4	15	CASSLRSGPLTEAFF	TGTGCCAGCAGCTTAAGGAGTGGTCCCTTGACTGAAGCTTTCTTT
.	TRBJ1-2	.	TRBV12-3/TRBV12-4	15	CASSTTGPRNYGYTF	TGTGCCAGCAGTACTACAGGGCCCCGTAACTATGGCTACACCTTC
.	TRBJ1-1	.	TRBV9	14	CASTPPQGFTEAFF	TGTGCCAGCACCCCCCCTCAGGGGTTCACTGAAGCTTTCTTT
TRBD1	TRBJ1-5	.	TRBV19	17	CASSRGQGLEGNQPQHF	TGTGCCAGTAGTCGAGGACAGGGGCTAGAAGGCAATCAGCCCCAGCATTTT
.	TRBJ2-7	.	TRBV20-1	14	CSAVPGLGSYEQYF	TGCAGTGCCGTCCCGGGACTCGGATCTTACGAGCAGTACTTC
.	TRBJ2-7	.	TRBV12-3/TRBV12-4	13	CASRHPTAYEQYF	TGTGCCAGCAGACACCCGACGGCCTACGAGCAGTACTTC
.	TRBJ2-7	few	TRBV7-3	13	CASSLSPGDEQYF	TGTGCCAGCAGCTTATCTCCAGGGGACGAGCAGTACTTC
.	TRBJ1-2	.	TRBV20-1	14	CSAITGPANYGYTF	TGCAGTGCTATAACAGGACCCGCTAACTATGGCTACACCTTC
TRBD2	TRBJ2-1	.	TRBV6-6	15	CASSYQGLAGNEQFF	TGTGCCAGCAGTTATCAAGGACTAGCGGGGAATGAGCAGTTCTTC
.	TRBJ2-7	.	TRBV30	14	CAWRPGASVNEQYF	TGTGCCTGGAGACCCGGGGCTAGCGTAAACGAGCAGTACTTC
TRBD1	TRBJ1-1	.	TRBV5-1	16	CASRMDRARLGTEAFF	TGCGCCAGCAGGATGGACAGGGCCCGCCTGGGAACTGAAGCTTTCTTT
TRBD1	TRBJ1-1	.	TRBV13	15	CASSPDTTGGVEAFF	TGTGCCAGCAGCCCGGATACTACAGGGGGCGTTGAAGCTTTCTTT
.	TRBJ2-5	few	TRBV6-1	10	CASSVETQYF	TGTGCCAGCAGTGTGGAGACCCAGTACTTC
.	TRBJ2-3	.	TRBV7-2	16	CASSFGGTGSTDTQYF	TGTGCCAGCAGCTTTGGAGGGACGGGCAGCACAGATACGCAGTATTTT
TRBD2	TRBJ2-3	.	TRBV7-8	15	CASSLWAGALDTQYF	TGTGCCAGCAGCTTATGGGCGGGAGCGTTAGATACGCAGTATTTT
TRBD1	TRBJ1-4	few	TRBV27	14	CASREQGAIEKLFF	TGTGCCAGCAGAGAACAGGGGGCGATTGAAAAACTGTTTTTT